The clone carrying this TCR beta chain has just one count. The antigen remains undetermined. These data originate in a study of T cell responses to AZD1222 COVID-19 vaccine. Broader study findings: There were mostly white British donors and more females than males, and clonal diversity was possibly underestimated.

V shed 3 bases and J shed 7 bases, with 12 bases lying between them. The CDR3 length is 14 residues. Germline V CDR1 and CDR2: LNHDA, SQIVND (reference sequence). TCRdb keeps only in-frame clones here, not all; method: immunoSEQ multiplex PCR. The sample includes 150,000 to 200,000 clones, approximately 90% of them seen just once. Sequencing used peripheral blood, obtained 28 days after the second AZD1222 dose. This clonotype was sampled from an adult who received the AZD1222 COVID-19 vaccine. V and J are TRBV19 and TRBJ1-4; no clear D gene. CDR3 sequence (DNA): TGTGCCAGTAGTATTGGGCCGGTTCCTGAAAAACTGTTTTTT. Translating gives CASSIGPVPEKLFF.